The clone carrying this TCR beta chain was observed a handful of times. The antigen is undetermined. This CDR3 has 14 residues. V lost 3 bases to trimming and J lost 1 base, with 7 bases between them. Using its own MiXCR run on the RT-PCR reads, TCRdb lists one record per CDR3 protein. Among some 500,000 distinct CDR3 sequences listed, 15% to 20% were seen once. The entry originates in a study of response to subunit inactivated influenza vaccine. Study-wide results and limits: Few new T cells, the authors suggested, are recruited by each seasonal influenza vaccination.

The V gene is TRBV12-3 or TRBV12-4, the J gene TRBJ2-4; tentatively, D is TRBD1 or TRBD2 (5 bases each). The sequence was collected from a man aged 50 to 69 who received an inactivated influenza vaccine. The source material was CD4+ T cells sorted from PBMCs, sampled roughly 24 months after vaccination. The CDR3 reads CASSFREAKNIQYF. CDR3 nucleotide sequence: TGTGCCAGCAGTTTCAGGGAGGCCAAAAACATTCAGTACTTC.